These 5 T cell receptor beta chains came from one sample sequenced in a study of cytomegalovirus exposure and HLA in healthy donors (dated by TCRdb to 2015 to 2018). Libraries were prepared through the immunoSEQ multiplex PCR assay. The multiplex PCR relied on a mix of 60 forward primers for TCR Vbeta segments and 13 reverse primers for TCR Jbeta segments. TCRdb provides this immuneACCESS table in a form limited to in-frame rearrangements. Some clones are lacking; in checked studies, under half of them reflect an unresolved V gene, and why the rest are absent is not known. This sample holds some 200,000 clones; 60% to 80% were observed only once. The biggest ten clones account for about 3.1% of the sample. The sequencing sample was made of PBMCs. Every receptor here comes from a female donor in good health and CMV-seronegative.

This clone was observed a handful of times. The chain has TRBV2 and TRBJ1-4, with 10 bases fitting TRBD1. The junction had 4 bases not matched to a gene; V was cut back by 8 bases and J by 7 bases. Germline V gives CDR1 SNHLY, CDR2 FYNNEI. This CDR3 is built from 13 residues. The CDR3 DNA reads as TGTGCCAGCCGACAGGGGGCTCTTGAAAAACTGTTTTTT. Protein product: CASRQGALEKLFF.

This CDR3 reads CASSGSTGGGTEAFF. DNA of the CDR3: TGTGCCAGCAGCGGCTCGACAGGGGGAGGTACTGAAGCTTTCTTT. The V call is TRBV7-9, the J call TRBJ1-1; 9 bases fit TRBD1. Trimming took 5 bases from V and 5 from J; bases not matched to a gene: 9. The CDR3 contains 15 residues. Germline lookup yields CDR1 SEHNR and CDR2 FQNEAQ (reference sequence).

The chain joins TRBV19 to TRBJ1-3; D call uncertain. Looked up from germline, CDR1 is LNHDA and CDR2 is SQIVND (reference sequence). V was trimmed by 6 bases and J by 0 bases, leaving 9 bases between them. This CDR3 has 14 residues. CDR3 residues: CASRVQSSGNTIYF. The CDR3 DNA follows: TGTGCCAGTAGAGTACAGTCCTCTGGAAACACCATATATTTT. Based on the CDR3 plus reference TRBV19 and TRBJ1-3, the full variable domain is DGGITQSPKYLFRKEGQNVTLSCEQNLNHDAMYWYRQDPGQGLRLIYYSQIVNDFQKGDIAEGYSVSREKKESFPLTVTSAQKNPTAFYLCASRVQSSGNTIYFGEGSWLTVV.

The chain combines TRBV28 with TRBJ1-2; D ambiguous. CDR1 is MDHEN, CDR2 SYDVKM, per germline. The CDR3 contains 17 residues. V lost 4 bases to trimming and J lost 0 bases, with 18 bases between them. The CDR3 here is CASSSGSQYYANYGYTF. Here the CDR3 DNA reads TGTGCCAGCAGTTCTGGGTCTCAGTACTACGCTAACTATGGCTACACCTTC.

CDR3 nucleotides: TGTGCCAGCAGCTTAGTGTTACAGCACGCAGGAAACACCATATATTTT. This translates into CASSLVLQHAGNTIYF. This rearrangement joins TRBV7-9 to TRBJ1-3; D gene ambiguous. Germline V gene data show CDR1 as SEHNR and CDR2 as FQNEAQ (reference sequence). This CDR3 is 16 amino acids long. Trimming pared 1 base from V and 4 bases from J, leaving 14 bases between.